These 10 T cell receptor beta chains were all obtained from the same sample, sequenced in a study of T cells in Graves' hyperthyroidism and ophthalmopathy. Amplification yielded TCR beta CDR3 regions, with RNA transcripts as the source. Using the HTBI primer set, a first-round RT-PCR was run on the TCR CDR3. TCRdb re-called the multiplex PCR reads through MiXCR, storing one row per CDR3 protein. The table lists around 520,000 distinct CDR3 sequences, 13% to 15% of them singletons. Sequenced input: blood. The receptors come from a woman younger than 30 with Graves' hyperthyroidism.

At least ten counts were recorded for this clonotype. The rearrangement links TRBV7-2 to TRBJ2-5; the match to TRBD2 covers 8 bases. The ends lost 3 bases at V and 3 bases at J; junction bases unmatched: 3. The CDR3 has 14 residues. The germline V gene has CDR1 SGHTA and CDR2 FQGNSA. CDR3 nucleotide sequence: TGTGCCAGCAGCTTGAGCGGGAGAGAAGAGACCCAGTACTTC. Its translation is CASSLSGREETQYF. The full variable domain, rest sourced from reference TRBV7-2 and TRBJ2-5, is GAGVSQSPSNKVTEKGKDVELRCDPISGHTALYWYRQSLGQGLEFLIYFQGNSAPDKSGLPSDRFSAERTGGSVSTLTIQRTQQEDSAVYLCASSLSGREETQYFGPGTRLLVL.

The rearrangement joins TRBV20-1 to TRBJ2-5; 12 nucleotides align to TRBD2. Trimming cost V 6 bases and J 5 bases; bases outside gene matches: 10. This CDR3 is built from 15 residues. The germline gives CDR1 DFQATT, CDR2 SNEGSKA (reference sequence). The CDR3 bases are TGCAGTGCGCCGGGACTAGCGGGCAATCGGGAGACCCAGTACTTC. Protein sequence: CSAPGLAGNRETQYF.

V usage is TRBV30 and J usage is TRBJ2-3; D is unclear. Trimming removed 2 bases from V and 0 bases from J, with 12 bases in between. From germline, CDR1 is GTSNPN and CDR2 SVGIG (reference sequence). The length of the CDR3 is 15 residues. In nucleotides, the CDR3 is TGTGCCTGGAGTACGAGAGGAGTTAGCACAGATACGCAGTATTTT. Translated, it gives CAWSTRGVSTDTQYF. Variable domain in full (rest from reference TRBV30 and TRBJ2-3): SQTIHQWPATLVQPVGSPLSLECTVEGTSNPNLYWYRQAAGRGLQLLFYSVGIGQISSEVPQNLSASRPQDRQFILSSKKLLLSDSGFYLCAWSTRGVSTDTQYFGPGTRLTVL.

A note on this clonotype: This may come from a read error, since a much larger clone is one base off. As the CDR3 is not closed by the conserved phenylalanine or tryptophan, this likely results from a read error. The V call is TRBV5-1, the J call TRBJ2-2; TRBD2 agrees at 7 bases. Losses at the gene ends were 4 bases for V and 0 bases for J; bases not matched to a gene: 12. CDR1 is SGHRS, CDR2 YFSETQ, per germline. CDR3 length: 18 amino acids. The CDR3 sequence: CASSPFFGRGTNTGELFL. The CDR3 bases are TGCGCCAGCAGCCCCTTCTTTGGGCGGGGGACGAACACCGGGGAGCTGTTTTTG.

This clonotype has a count of ten or more. Here the CDR3 reads CSVGVWGQETQYF. In DNA form, the CDR3 reads TGCAGCGTGGGGGTATGGGGCCAAGAGACCCAGTACTTC. The chain links TRBV29-1 to TRBJ2-5; D might be TRBD1 or TRBD2, each matching 5 bases. Germline CDR1 is SQVTM and CDR2 is ANQGSEA. V was pared by 6 bases and J by 1 base, with 12 bases between. The CDR3 sequence is 13 residues long.

This clonotype has ten or more counts. The rearrangement uses TRBV19 and TRBJ1-1; 8 bases line up with TRBD1. Germline V gene lookup returns CDR1 LNHDA and CDR2 SQIVND (reference sequence). This CDR3 has 14 residues. With V trimmed by 3 bases and J by 0 bases, 0 bases remained unmatched. As DNA, the CDR3 is TGTGCCAGTAGTATGGACAGGGTGAACACTGAAGCTTTCTTT. Its translation: CASSMDRVNTEAFF.

This clonotype was seen more than once but under ten times. The V and J genes are TRBV15 and TRBJ2-3; D might be TRBD1 or TRBD2, each matching 6 bases. In germline, CDR1 is LNHNV, CDR2 YYDKDF (reference sequence). This CDR3 has 15 residues. Trimming left V 3 bases short and J 2 bases short, with 12 bases between. The CDR3 sequence is CATSRGGGNTDTQYF. The CDR3 DNA is TGTGCCACCAGCAGGGGGGGCGGAAACACAGATACGCAGTATTTT.

Many counts were recorded for this clonotype. The chain combines TRBV27 with TRBJ1-5; D is undetermined. Germline values: CDR1 MNHEY, CDR2 SMNVEV (reference sequence). This CDR3 has 15 residues. Trimming shortened V by 3 bases and J by 1 base, and 10 bases separated the two germline ends. CDR3 sequence: CASSFIGGSNQPQHF. DNA of the CDR3: TGTGCCAGCAGTTTTATAGGAGGGAGCAATCAGCCCCAGCATTTT.

The chain joins TRBV5-1 to TRBJ2-1, with 9 bases matching TRBD1. Unmatched junction bases numbered 9, after V lost 4 bases and J lost 4 bases. This CDR3 is 16 amino acids long. CDR1 and CDR2 from the germline V gene are SGHRS and YFSETQ. The CDR3 region has the DNA TGCGCCAGCAGCGCAGAAACAGGGGGCAGATACAATGAGCAGTTCTTC. Translated: CASSAETGGRYNEQFF.

The table lists this clonotype with a few counts. The J gene is TRBJ2-1, the V gene TRBV24-1, with TRBD1 identical over 7 bases. V gave up 6 bases and J gave up 6 bases; unmatched junction bases: 7. Per the germline V gene, CDR1 is KGHDR and CDR2 is SFDVKD. There are 14 residues in the CDR3. This CDR3 reads CATSLGTAFNEQFF. The CDR3 DNA is TGTGCCACCAGTCTTGGGACAGCTTTCAATGAGCAGTTCTTC.